The 24 T cell receptor beta chains given below trace back to one sample, sequenced in a study of CD8 T cells in ankylosing spondylitis. Findings and limits, study-wide: The study identified a TCR beta motif of roughly eight highly homologous variants that appeared characteristic of ankylosing spondylitis blood.

TCRdb redid the calling of the 5' RACE reads with MiXCR, one entry per CDR3 protein. The data hold around 770,000 distinct CDR3 sequences, with over 9.5% observed a single time. These receptors' antigens are unknown. Sample: blood, either unsorted or a sorted T cell fraction (not recorded which). The source is a male donor with ankylosing spondylitis.

CDR3 in amino acids: CAISDHDRVDQPQHF. CDR3 DNA: TGTGCCATCAGTGACCACGACAGGGTGGATCAGCCCCAGCATTTT. The V gene is TRBV10-3, the J gene TRBJ1-5, with 7 bases identical to TRBD1. V shed 3 bases, J shed 5 bases, and the junction held 7 bases outside the gene matches. The CDR3 sequence is 15 residues long. Germline lookup yields CDR1 ENHRY and CDR2 SYGVKD.

V is TRBV9 and J is TRBJ2-3; tentative D call: TRBD2 (5 bases). V was trimmed by 0 bases and J by 3 bases, leaving 8 bases between them. The CDR3 consists of 14 residues. CDR1 is SGDLS, CDR2 YYNGEE, per germline. In DNA form, the CDR3 reads TGTGCCAGCAGCGTAGACGGAGGAACAGATACGCAGTATTTT. This translates into CASSVDGGTDTQYF.

This clonotype was recorded a few times. In nucleotides, the CDR3 is TGCAGTGCTAGAGAAGGGACAGGGGATCAGCCCCAGCATTTT. Translated, it gives CSAREGTGDQPQHF. J is TRBJ1-5 and V is TRBV20-1; 10 bases are a match to TRBD1. This CDR3 is built from 14 residues. Trimming took 0 bases from V and 5 from J; bases not matched to a gene: 1. Germline lookup yields CDR1 DFQATT and CDR2 SNEGSKA (reference sequence).

In its sample, this clonotype was seen many times. This chain connects TRBV29-1 to TRBJ1-2; D call uncertain. CDR1 and CDR2 (germline): SQVTM, ANQGSEA. Trimming shortened V by 5 bases and J by 1 base, and 8 bases separated the two germline ends. This CDR3 is 12 amino acids long. CDR3 DNA: TGCAGCGTTCCAAAGAGTAACTATGGCTACACCTTC. Amino acids: CSVPKSNYGYTF. The variable domain in full, with the rest retrieved from reference TRBV29-1 and TRBJ1-2, is SAVISQKPSRDICQRGTSLTIQCQVDSQVTMMFWYRQQPGQSLTLIATANQGSEATYESGFVIDKFPISRPNLTFSTLTVSNMSPEDSSIYLCSVPKSNYGYTFGSGTRLTVV.

The chain carries TRBV7-2 and TRBJ1-2; TRBD1 matches 8 bases. The length of the CDR3 is 15 residues. Trimming removed 5 bases from V and 5 bases from J; junction bases left unmatched: 10. Germline V gene lookup returns CDR1 SGHTA and CDR2 FQGNSA. The CDR3 DNA is TGTGCCAGCAGCCCCGGCGGCAGGGGGCATTATGGCTACACCTTC. As protein: CASSPGGRGHYGYTF.

This chain joins TRBV7-2 and TRBJ2-7; D gene uncertain. The CDR3 runs 14 residues. Trimming shortened V by 4 bases and J by 3 bases, and 13 bases separated the two germline ends. CDR1 is SGHTA, CDR2 FQGNSA, per germline. CDR3 coding DNA: TGTGCCAGCAGCTCAGCAGGCGATATCTACGAGCAGTACTTC. It encodes CASSSAGDIYEQYF.

In this sample, this clonotype turned up a few times. The J gene is TRBJ2-2, the V gene TRBV20-1; 10 nucleotides line up with TRBD1. Germline-derived CDR1 and CDR2 are DFQATT and SNEGSKA (reference sequence). V shed 4 bases, J shed 5 bases, and the junction held 4 bases outside the gene matches. This CDR3 has 14 amino acids. The CDR3 DNA follows: TGCAGTGCTACCCGGACAGGGGGGACCGGGGAGCTGTTTTTT. This translates into CSATRTGGTGELFF.

V and J are TRBV20-1 and TRBJ2-7; TRBD1 matches at 10 bases. Unmatched junction bases numbered 8, after V lost 6 bases and J lost 6 bases. The germline V gene has CDR1 DFQATT and CDR2 SNEGSKA (reference sequence). The CDR3 has 13 amino acids. The CDR3 loop is CSARTGTGAEQYF. The DNA of the CDR3 is TGCAGTGCAAGAACCGGGACAGGGGCCGAGCAGTACTTC.

This clonotype was seen a few times. The chain uses TRBV6-1 and TRBJ2-3, with no clear D. Trimming removed 5 bases from V and 4 bases from J, with 25 bases in between. This CDR3 comprises 18 residues. Germline V gene sequence: CDR1 MNHNS, CDR2 SASEGT. CDR3 bases: TGTGCCAGCAGTAGACGGCCCCCAGTAGGTTTTGACCCAGATACGCAGTATTTT. It translates to CASSRRPPVGFDPDTQYF.

This chain joins TRBV20-1 and TRBJ1-1; TRBD1 matches at 9 bases. The CDR3 runs 16 residues. The J segment lost 3 bases and the V segment lost 0 bases, leaving 8 bases of the junction unmatched. Germline V CDR1 and CDR2: DFQATT, SNEGSKA (reference sequence). This CDR3 reads CSARDLGQGIYTEAFF. The CDR3 coding sequence is TGCAGTGCTAGAGATTTGGGACAGGGTATTTACACTGAAGCTTTCTTT.

This clonotype appeared a few times. The rearrangement uses TRBV24-1 and TRBJ2-6; D remains ambiguous. The CDR3 is 14 residues long. The ends were cut back, 5 bases at V and 2 bases at J, with 6 bases in the middle. Germline CDR1 and CDR2: KGHDR and SFDVKD. The CDR3 coding sequence is TGTGCCACCAGTGCATGGGCTGGGGCCAACGTCCTGACTTTC. Its translation is CATSAWAGANVLTF.

This clonotype has a count of ten or more. The V and J genes are TRBV20-1 and TRBJ2-1, with 8 bases lining up with TRBD2. The germline CDR1 and CDR2 sequences are DFQATT and SNEGSKA (reference sequence). V lost 4 bases to trimming and J lost 3 bases; unmatched junction nucleotides: 8. The length of the CDR3 is 15 residues. The DNA of the CDR3 is TGCAGTGCTAACCCAACTAGCGGCTACTACAATGAGCAGTTCTTC. It translates to CSANPTSGYYNEQFF.

This clonotype was found a few times. The chain uses TRBV10-3 and TRBJ2-1; D is unclear. Trimming shortened V by 4 bases and J by 4 bases, and 8 bases separated the two germline ends. From germline, CDR1 is ENHRY and CDR2 SYGVKD. CDR3 length: 13 residues. The CDR3 here is CAISGRTYNEQFF. The DNA of the CDR3 is TGTGCCATCAGTGGGAGAACGTACAATGAGCAGTTCTTC.

This clonotype was found a few times. The chain couples TRBV4-1 to TRBJ1-2; D remains ambiguous. V lost 5 bases and J 0 bases, leaving 13 bases between the germline ends. CDR3 size: 15 residues. Germline V CDR1 and CDR2: MGHRA, YSYEKL. CDR3 sequence reads: CASSLRLFSNYGYTF. DNA for the CDR3: TGCGCCAGCAGCTTGCGACTGTTTTCTAACTATGGCTACACCTTC.

This clonotype was counted a few times. This chain links TRBV11-2 with TRBJ2-5; D remains ambiguous. Germline lookup yields CDR1 SGHAT and CDR2 FQNNGV. V dropped 5 bases and J dropped 1 base, with 14 bases sitting between them. The CDR3 consists of 15 residues. The CDR3 nucleotides read TGTGCCAGCAGCGCCGGGTGGATTGGCCAAGAGACCCAGTACTTC. Translated, it gives CASSAGWIGQETQYF.

As for this clonotype: Its ends do not fully match the called genes, so a read error is possible. This chain uses TRBV20-1 with TRBJ2-2; 9 bases fit TRBD2. The CDR3 contains 13 residues. Germline CDR1 is DFQATT and CDR2 is SNEGSKA (reference sequence). In nucleotides, the CDR3 is TGCAGTGCGAGAGGGACTAGCTCCGGGGAGCTGTTTTTT. Amino acids: CSARGTSSGELFF.

This chain uses TRBV7-9 with TRBJ2-1; possibly TRBD1 for D (7 bases). The V end lost 4 bases, the J end lost 3 bases, and 16 bases lay between the germline ends. The CDR3 is 16 amino acids. Germline V gene sequence: CDR1 SEHNR, CDR2 FQNEAQ (reference sequence). The CDR3 sequence is CASSSPAGQRYNEQFF. The CDR3 DNA follows: TGTGCCAGCAGCTCCCCGGCGGGACAGCGCTACAATGAGCAGTTCTTC.

This clonotype was counted many times. The rearrangement joins TRBV20-1 to TRBJ2-3; 8 bases are a match to TRBD2. Germline CDR1 is DFQATT and CDR2 is SNEGSKA (reference sequence). The CDR3 spans 15 residues. Unmatched junction bases numbered 9, after V lost 5 bases and J lost 2 bases. CDR3 region: CSAPGLAGNTDTQYF. Here the CDR3 DNA reads TGCAGTGCTCCCGGACTAGCAGGAAACACAGATACGCAGTATTTT.

The chain has TRBV6-1 and TRBJ2-7, with 14 bases fitting TRBD2. Germline loops: CDR1 MNHNS, CDR2 SASEGT. This CDR3 is 15 amino acids long. The trim removed 6 bases at V and 4 bases at J, leaving 5 bases unmatched. As DNA, the CDR3 is TGTGCCAGCAGAGGACTAGCGGGAGGAAATTACGAGCAGTACTTC. This translates into CASRGLAGGNYEQYF.

The chain is built from TRBV27 and TRBJ2-2; 10 bases agree with TRBD1. J was trimmed by 4 bases and V by 11 bases; bases with no gene match: 4. The germline CDR1 and CDR2 sequences are MNHEY and SMNVEV (reference sequence). The CDR3 contains 13 residues. As DNA, the CDR3 is TGTGCCCGGGACAGGGGAATCACCGGGGAGCTGTTTTTT. Translation gives CARDRGITGELFF.

The chain combines TRBV20-1 with TRBJ2-1; TRBD1 matches 7 bases. The CDR3 loop spans 15 amino acids. V was clipped by 6 bases and J by 2 bases; unmatched bases: 10. Germline values: CDR1 DFQATT, CDR2 SNEGSKA (reference sequence). The CDR3 region has the DNA TGCAGTGCCCGCCGACAGGGAGTGACCTACAATGAGCAGTTCTTC. Encoded protein: CSARRQGVTYNEQFF.

The chain has TRBV7-9 and TRBJ2-2, with D possibly TRBD2 on 6 matching bases. In germline, CDR1 is SEHNR, CDR2 FQNEAQ (reference sequence). The CDR3 covers 14 residues. Between the trimmed V and J ends, which lost 0 bases and 7 bases, there was a span of 9 bases. CDR3: CASSLAEGIGELFF. DNA of the CDR3: TGTGCCAGCAGCTTAGCGGAGGGAATCGGGGAGCTGTTTTTT.

J is TRBJ2-7 and V is TRBV5-5, with 12 bases lining up with TRBD2. The germline CDR1 and CDR2 sequences are SGHKS and YYEKEE (reference sequence). The CDR3 loop spans 15 amino acids. V shed 4 bases, J shed 4 bases, and the junction held 6 bases outside the gene matches. DNA of the CDR3: TGTGCCAGCAGCGGCGGACTAGCGGGATGGTACGAGCAGTACTTC. It yields the protein CASSGGLAGWYEQYF.

This clonotype came up a few times. The V and J genes are TRBV29-1 and TRBJ1-2; TRBD1 matches 7 bases. Trimming removed 7 bases from V and 2 bases from J; junction bases left unmatched: 7. This CDR3 is built from 13 residues. Germline V gene data show CDR1 as SQVTM and CDR2 as ANQGSEA. CDR3 sequence (DNA): TGCAGCGCCATAGGACAGGAGAACTATGGCTACACCTTC. It codes for CSAIGQENYGYTF.